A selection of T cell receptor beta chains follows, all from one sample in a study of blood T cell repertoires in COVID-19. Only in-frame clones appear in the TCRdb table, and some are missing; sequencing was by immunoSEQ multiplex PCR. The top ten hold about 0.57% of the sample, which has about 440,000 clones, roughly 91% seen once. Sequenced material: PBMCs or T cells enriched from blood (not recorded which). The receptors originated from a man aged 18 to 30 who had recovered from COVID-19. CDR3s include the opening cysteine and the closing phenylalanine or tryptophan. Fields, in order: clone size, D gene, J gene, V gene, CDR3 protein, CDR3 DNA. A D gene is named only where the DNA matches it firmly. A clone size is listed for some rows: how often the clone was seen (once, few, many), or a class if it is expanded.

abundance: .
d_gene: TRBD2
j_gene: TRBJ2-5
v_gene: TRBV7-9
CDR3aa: CASSFTSGGPQETQYF
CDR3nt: TGTGCCAGCAGTTTTACCAGCGGGGGGCCCCAAGAGACCCAGTACTTC

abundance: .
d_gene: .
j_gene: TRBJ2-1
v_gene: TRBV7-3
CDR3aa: CASSLTASSDEQFF
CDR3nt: TGTGCCAGCAGCTTAACGGCTAGTAGCGATGAGCAGTTCTTC

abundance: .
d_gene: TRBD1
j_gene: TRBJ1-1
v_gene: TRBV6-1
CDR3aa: CASSDHRDRNTEAFF
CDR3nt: TGTGCCAGCAGTGACCATAGGGACAGGAACACTGAAGCTTTCTTT

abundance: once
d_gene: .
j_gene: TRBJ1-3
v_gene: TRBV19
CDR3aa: CASPPSGTGNTIYF
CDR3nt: TGTGCCAGTCCTCCCTCAGGGACTGGAAACACCATATATTTT

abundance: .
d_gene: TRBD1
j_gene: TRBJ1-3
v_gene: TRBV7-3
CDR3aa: CASSLGQVDSGNTIYF
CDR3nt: TGTGCCAGCAGCCTTGGACAGGTGGACTCTGGAAACACCATATATTTT

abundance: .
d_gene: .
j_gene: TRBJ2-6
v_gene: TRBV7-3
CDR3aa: CASSNGDGANVLTF
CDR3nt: TGTGCCAGCAGTAACGGGGATGGGGCCAACGTCCTGACTTTC

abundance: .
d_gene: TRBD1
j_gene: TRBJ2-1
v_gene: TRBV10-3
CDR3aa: CAISEGDRVYNEQFF
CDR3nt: TGTGCCATCAGTGAGGGGGACAGGGTCTACAATGAGCAGTTCTTC

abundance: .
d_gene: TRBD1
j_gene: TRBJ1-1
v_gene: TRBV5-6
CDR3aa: CASSLRWAIGDRGGTEAFF
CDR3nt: TGTGCCAGCAGCTTGCGATGGGCTATAGGGGACAGGGGGGGCACTGAAGCTTTCTTT

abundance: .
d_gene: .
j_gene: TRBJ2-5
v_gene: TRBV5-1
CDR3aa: CASSFRTAQETQYF
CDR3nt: TGCGCCAGCAGCTTCCGGACAGCTCAAGAGACCCAGTACTTC

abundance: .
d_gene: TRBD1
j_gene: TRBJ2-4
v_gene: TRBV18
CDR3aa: CASSNTGDRNIQYF
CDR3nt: TGTGCCAGCTCAAATACAGGGGACCGAAACATTCAGTACTTC

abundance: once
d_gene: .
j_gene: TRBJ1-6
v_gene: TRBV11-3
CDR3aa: CASSLDRLGSPLHF
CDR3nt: TGTGCCAGCAGCTTAGACAGGTTGGGCTCACCCCTCCACTTT

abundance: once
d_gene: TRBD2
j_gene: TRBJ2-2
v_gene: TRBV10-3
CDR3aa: CAIRSSASGGGGTGELFF
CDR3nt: TGTGCCATCCGTTCATCGGCTAGCGGAGGTGGGGGAACCGGGGAGCTGTTTTTT

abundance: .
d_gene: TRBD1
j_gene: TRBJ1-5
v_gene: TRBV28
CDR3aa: CASRPQGNSNQPQHF
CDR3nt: TGTGCCAGCAGACCACAGGGGAATAGCAATCAGCCCCAGCATTTT

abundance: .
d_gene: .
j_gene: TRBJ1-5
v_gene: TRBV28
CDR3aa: CASSIVTGLGNQPQHF
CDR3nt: TGTGCCAGCAGCATAGTGACAGGCCTTGGCAATCAGCCCCAGCATTTT

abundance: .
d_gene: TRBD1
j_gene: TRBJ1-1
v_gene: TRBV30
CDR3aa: CAWNGQGPMNTEAFF
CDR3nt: TGTGCCTGGAATGGACAGGGACCCATGAACACTGAAGCTTTCTTT

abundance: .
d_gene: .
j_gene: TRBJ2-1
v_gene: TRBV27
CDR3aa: CASSFQGGNEQFF
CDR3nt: TGTGCCAGCAGTTTCCAAGGGGGCAATGAGCAGTTCTTC

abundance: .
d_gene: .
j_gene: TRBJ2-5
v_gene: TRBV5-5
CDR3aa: CASSRDFQETQYF
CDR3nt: TGTGCCAGCAGCCGGGACTTCCAAGAGACCCAGTACTTC

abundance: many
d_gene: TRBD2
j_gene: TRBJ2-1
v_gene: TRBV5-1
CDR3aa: CASNRLAEEREQFF
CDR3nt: TGCGCCAGCAACCGACTAGCAGAAGAACGGGAGCAGTTCTTC

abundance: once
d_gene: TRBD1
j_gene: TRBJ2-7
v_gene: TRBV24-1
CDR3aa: CATSDNRDRKTYEQYF
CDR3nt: TGTGCCACCAGTGACAACCGGGACAGGAAAACCTACGAGCAGTACTTC

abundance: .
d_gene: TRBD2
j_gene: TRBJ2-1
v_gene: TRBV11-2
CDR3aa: CASSLVSGGENNEQFF
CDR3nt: TGTGCCAGCAGCTTAGTTTCGGGGGGGGAAAACAATGAGCAGTTCTTC

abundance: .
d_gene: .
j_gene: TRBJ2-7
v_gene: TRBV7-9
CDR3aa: CASGRLEYEQYF
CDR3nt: TGTGCCAGCGGCCGACTAGAATACGAGCAGTACTTC

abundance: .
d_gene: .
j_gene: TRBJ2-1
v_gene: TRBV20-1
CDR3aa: CSARVEEQFF
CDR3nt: TGCAGTGCTAGAGTAGAGGAGCAGTTCTTC

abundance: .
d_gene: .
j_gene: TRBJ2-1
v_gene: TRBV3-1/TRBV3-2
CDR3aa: CASSQGRGPKRGEQFF
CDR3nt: TGTGCCAGCAGCCAAGGGAGGGGACCAAAAAGGGGTGAGCAGTTCTTC

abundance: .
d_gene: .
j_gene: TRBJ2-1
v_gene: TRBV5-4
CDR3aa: CASSLVRGEQFF
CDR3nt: TGTGCCAGCAGCTTGGTGCGTGGTGAGCAGTTCTTC

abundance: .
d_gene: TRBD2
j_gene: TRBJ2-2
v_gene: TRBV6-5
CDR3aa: CASSYAGGTGELFF
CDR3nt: TGTGCCAGCAGTTACGCGGGAGGCACCGGGGAGCTGTTTTTT

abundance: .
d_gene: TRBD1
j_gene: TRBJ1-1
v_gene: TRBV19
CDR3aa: CASSSLLQGGARTEAFF
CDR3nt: TGTGCCAGTAGTTCACTCCTACAAGGGGGCGCTCGCACTGAAGCTTTCTTT

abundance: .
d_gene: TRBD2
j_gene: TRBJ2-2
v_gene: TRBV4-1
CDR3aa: CASSQDYLAGRISNTGELFF
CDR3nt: TGCGCCAGCAGCCAAGATTATCTAGCGGGACGGATTTCGAACACCGGGGAGCTGTTTTTT

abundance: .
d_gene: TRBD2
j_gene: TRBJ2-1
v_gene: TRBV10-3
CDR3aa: CATRPELAGRNEQFF
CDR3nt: TGTGCCACCCGTCCCGAGTTAGCGGGAAGAAATGAGCAGTTCTTC

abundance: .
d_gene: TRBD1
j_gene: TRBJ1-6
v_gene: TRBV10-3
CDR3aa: CAISETRQGFSYNSPLHF
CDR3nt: TGTGCCATCAGTGAGACCCGACAGGGGTTCTCCTATAATTCACCCCTCCACTTT

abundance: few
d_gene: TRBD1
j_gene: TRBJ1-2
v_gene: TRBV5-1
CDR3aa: CASSLGDSNYGYTF
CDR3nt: TGCGCCAGCAGCTTGGGGGACAGTAACTATGGCTACACCTTC

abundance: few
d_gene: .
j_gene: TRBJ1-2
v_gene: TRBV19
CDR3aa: CASSSRGDTTYGYTF
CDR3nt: TGTGCCAGTAGTTCACGGGGAGATACCACCTATGGCTACACCTTC

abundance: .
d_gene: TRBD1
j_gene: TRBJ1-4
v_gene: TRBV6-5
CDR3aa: CANGTGDEKLFF
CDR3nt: TGTGCCAACGGGACAGGGGATGAAAAACTGTTTTTT

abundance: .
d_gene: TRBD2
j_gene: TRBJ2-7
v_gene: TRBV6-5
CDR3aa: CASGRGSEQYF
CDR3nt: TGTGCCAGCGGGAGGGGCAGCGAGCAGTACTTC

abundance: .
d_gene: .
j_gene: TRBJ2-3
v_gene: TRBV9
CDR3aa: CASSVSGSTDTQYF
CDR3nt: TGTGCCAGCAGCGTCTCGGGGAGCACAGATACGCAGTATTTT

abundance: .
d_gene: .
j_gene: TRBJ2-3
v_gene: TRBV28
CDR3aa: CASSLWSGTSTDTQYF
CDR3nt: TGTGCCAGCAGTCTCTGGAGCGGAACTAGCACAGATACGCAGTATTTT

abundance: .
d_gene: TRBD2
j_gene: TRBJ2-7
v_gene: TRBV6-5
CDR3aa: CASSRTSGTYEQYF
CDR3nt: TGTGCCAGCAGCAGGACTAGCGGGACTTACGAGCAGTACTTC

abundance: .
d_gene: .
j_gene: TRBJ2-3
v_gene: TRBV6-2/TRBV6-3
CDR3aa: CASSPLPLPSTDTQYF
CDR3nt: TGTGCCAGCAGTCCCCTCCCACTTCCTAGCACAGATACGCAGTATTTT

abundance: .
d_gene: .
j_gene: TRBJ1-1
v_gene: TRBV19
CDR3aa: CASSVSTEAFF
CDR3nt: TGTGCCAGTAGTGTGAGCACTGAAGCTTTCTTT

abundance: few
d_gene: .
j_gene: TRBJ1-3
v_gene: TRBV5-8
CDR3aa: CASSIGHSGNTIYF
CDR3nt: TGTGCCAGCAGCATTGGACATTCTGGAAACACCATATATTTT

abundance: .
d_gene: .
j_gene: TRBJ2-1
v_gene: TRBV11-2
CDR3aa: CASGAASYNEQFF
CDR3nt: TGTGCCAGCGGGGCAGCATCCTACAATGAGCAGTTCTTC

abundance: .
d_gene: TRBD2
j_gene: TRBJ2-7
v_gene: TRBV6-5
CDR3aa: CASRGGAGGYEQYF
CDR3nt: TGTGCCAGCAGAGGGGGGGCGGGAGGCTACGAGCAGTACTTC

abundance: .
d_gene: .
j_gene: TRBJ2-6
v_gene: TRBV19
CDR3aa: CASKSSPEARGPTGANVLTF
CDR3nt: TGTGCCAGTAAGTCTTCCCCAGAGGCAAGAGGGCCAACTGGGGCCAACGTCCTGACTTTC

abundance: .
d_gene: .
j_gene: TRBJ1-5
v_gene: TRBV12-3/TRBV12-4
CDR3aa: CASSSSLNQPQHF
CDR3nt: TGTGCCAGCAGTTCTTCCCTTAATCAGCCCCAGCATTTT

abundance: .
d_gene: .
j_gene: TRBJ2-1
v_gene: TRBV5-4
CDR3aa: CASSLGLAPNEQFF
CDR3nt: TGTGCCAGCAGCTTGGGGCTCGCCCCCAATGAGCAGTTCTTC

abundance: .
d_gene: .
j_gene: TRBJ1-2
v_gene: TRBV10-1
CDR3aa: CASSPDRNGRYTF
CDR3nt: TGCGCCAGCAGTCCGGACAGAAACGGTCGCTACACCTTC

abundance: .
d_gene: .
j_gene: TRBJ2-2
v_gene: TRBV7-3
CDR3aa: CASTLNNRGGGELFF
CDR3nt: TGTGCCAGCACCTTAAACAACAGGGGAGGTGGGGAGCTGTTTTTT

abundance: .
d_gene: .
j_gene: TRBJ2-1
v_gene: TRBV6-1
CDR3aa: CASSVIRGGSNYNEQFF
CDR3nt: TGTGCCAGCAGTGTAATTAGAGGAGGATCTAACTACAATGAGCAGTTCTTC

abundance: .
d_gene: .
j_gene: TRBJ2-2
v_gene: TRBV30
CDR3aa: CAWSRTGIGRELFF
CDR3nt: TGTGCCTGGAGCCGCACAGGGATCGGCAGGGAGCTGTTTTTT

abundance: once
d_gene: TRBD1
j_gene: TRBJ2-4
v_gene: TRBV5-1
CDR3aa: CASSRGQAGSIQYF
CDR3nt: TGCGCCAGCAGCAGGGGACAGGCAGGAAGCATTCAGTACTTC

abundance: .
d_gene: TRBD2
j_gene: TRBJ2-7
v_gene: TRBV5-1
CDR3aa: CASSFGREERGASVYEQYF
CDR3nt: TGCGCCAGCAGCTTCGGCAGGGAAGAGCGGGGGGCCTCAGTCTACGAGCAGTACTTC

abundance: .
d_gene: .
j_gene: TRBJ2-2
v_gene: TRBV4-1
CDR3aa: CASSQVGSGAGELFF
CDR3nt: TGCGCCAGCAGCCAAGTCGGTTCTGGAGCCGGGGAGCTGTTTTTT